Each of the 4 T cell receptor beta chains below was sequenced from the same sample in a study of blood T cell repertoires in COVID-19. Assay: immunoSEQ multiplex PCR; the TCRdb copy retains only in-frame clones and omits some. This sample has over 200,000 clones, with about 80% found just once. Input material: peripheral blood. These receptors originate from a woman aged 40 to 55 with active or convalescent COVID-19.

This chain links TRBV7-2 with TRBJ2-7, with 9 bases identical to TRBD2. V trimming: 7 bases; J trimming: 5 bases; junction bases outside the gene matches: 12. In germline, CDR1 is SGHTA, CDR2 FQGNSA. The CDR3 sequence is 15 residues long. The CDR3 DNA follows: TGTGCCAGCAACTCACCGGGACTAGCTCTACACGAGCAGTACTTC. Translated: CASNSPGLALHEQYF.

The rearrangement links TRBV7-9 to TRBJ2-5; 8 bases agree with TRBD1. Germline CDR1 SEHNR, CDR2 FQNEAQ (reference sequence). The CDR3 is made up of 17 amino acids. Germline trimming cut 5 bases from V and 1 base from J; bases unmatched to any gene: 12. The CDR3: CASSGPLGQGIQETQYF. The CDR3, as DNA: TGTGCCAGCAGCGGGCCCCTCGGACAGGGTATCCAAGAGACCCAGTACTTC.

This chain joins TRBV7-2 and TRBJ2-7; D is ambiguous. The V gene lost 3 bases and the J gene lost 7 bases, with 19 bases spanning the gap. The CDR3 runs to 15 residues. The germline gives CDR1 SGHTA, CDR2 FQGNSA. In nucleotides, the CDR3 is TGTGCCAGCAGCTTTGGTGGAACCCATCCCGGGGAGCAGTACTTC. This gives the protein CASSFGGTHPGEQYF.

This clone was detected a few times. The chain couples TRBV24-1 to TRBJ1-1, with a weak D call TRBD1 (5 bases). V dropped 4 bases and J dropped 4 bases, with 12 bases sitting between them. Looked up from germline, CDR1 is KGHDR and CDR2 is SFDVKD. The CDR3 runs 14 residues. CDR3: CATSDQGWGTEAFF. The CDR3 DNA follows: TGTGCCACCAGTGACCAGGGATGGGGCACTGAAGCTTTCTTT.